These 8 T cell receptor beta chains share one sample of origin, sequenced in a study of T cell repertoires in MIS-A myocarditis. Some clones are missing from TCRdb's copy, which holds only in-frame ones; the method was immunoSEQ multiplex PCR. Of about 10,000 clones listed, around 89% were seen once; the top ten hold more than 2%. The sequencing input was thoracic lymph node tissue obtained at autopsy. The receptors were gathered from a man aged 18 to 30 with fulminant myocarditis from multisystem inflammatory syndrome in adults (MIS-A) after COVID-19.

This clone has a handful of counts. The chain links TRBV19 to TRBJ1-1; no reliable D call. CDR3 length: 12 residues. Germline assignment: CDR1 LNHDA and CDR2 SQIVND (reference sequence). V shed 1 base and J shed 8 bases, with 8 bases lying between them. CDR3 bases: TGTGCCAGTAGTATAGGGCTAGGAGAAGCTTTCTTT. Protein product: CASSIGLGEAFF.

The chain has TRBV4-1 and TRBJ2-7, with 7 bases aligning to TRBD2. CDR3 size: 15 residues. V gave up 1 base and J gave up 2 bases; unmatched junction bases: 5. Germline-derived CDR1 and CDR2 are MGHRA and YSYEKL. CDR3: CASSQVSGVAYEQYF. The CDR3 DNA reads as TGCGCCAGCAGCCAAGTCAGCGGGGTAGCCTACGAGCAGTACTTC.

This rearrangement joins TRBV12-3 or TRBV12-4 to TRBJ2-3; D perhaps matches TRBD2 (5 bases). The length of the CDR3 is 12 residues. Trimming left V 3 bases short and J 5 bases short, with 6 bases between. The CDR3 bases are TGTGCCAGCAGTTTCCGGGGAGATACGCAGTATTTT. Its protein product is CASSFRGDTQYF.

V is TRBV6-4 and J is TRBJ2-3; D possibly corresponds to TRBD2 (6 bases). The V gene lost 6 bases and the J gene lost 2 bases, with 15 bases spanning the gap. Germline values: CDR1 MRHNA, CDR2 SNTAGT. CDR3 size: 15 residues. The CDR3 here is CASSPSGGATDTQYF. DNA of the CDR3: TGTGCCAGCAGCCCCTCGGGCGGGGCCACAGATACGCAGTATTTT.

The rearrangement uses TRBV24-1 and TRBJ2-3; TRBD2 agrees at 10 bases. The germline gives CDR1 KGHDR, CDR2 SFDVKD. The CDR3 is 20 residues long. Trimming removed 1 base from V and 4 bases from J; junction bases left unmatched: 16. CDR3 DNA: TGTGCCACCAGTGATTTTGCCCCTAGCGGGGGCCGCATTAGCCCAGATACGCAGTATTTT. Protein sequence: CATSDFAPSGGRISPDTQYF.

The chain is built from TRBV6-5 and TRBJ1-5, with 7 bases matching TRBD1. Per the germline V gene, CDR1 is MNHEY and CDR2 is SVGAGI. The CDR3 contains 14 residues. Germline trimming cut 5 bases from V and 5 bases from J; bases unmatched to any gene: 6. The CDR3 here is CASSRQGPYQPQHF. The CDR3 bases are TGTGCCAGCAGTAGACAGGGCCCCTATCAGCCCCAGCATTTT.

This chain uses TRBV16 with TRBJ1-1, with 8 bases fitting TRBD1. The CDR3 contains 17 residues. The V segment lost 2 bases and the J segment 0 bases; nucleotides outside the gene matches: 8. Germline CDR1 reads KGHSY; CDR2 reads FQNENV. CDR3 residues: CASSQALQGALNTEAFF. The DNA for the CDR3 is TGTGCCAGCAGCCAAGCTCTCCAGGGGGCTTTGAACACTGAAGCTTTCTTT.

V usage is TRBV19 and J usage is TRBJ2-1; 12 nucleotides match TRBD2. This CDR3 spans 17 amino acids. Losses at the gene ends were 1 base for V and 6 bases for J; bases not matched to a gene: 7. CDR1 and CDR2 (germline): LNHDA, SQIVND (reference sequence). The CDR3 coding sequence is TGTGCCAGTAGTATAGGTCCCCTAGCGGGGGGGCGCAATGAGCAGTTCTTC. This gives the protein CASSIGPLAGGRNEQFF.